What follows describes a single T cell receptor beta chain. TCRdb re-called the 5' RACE reads with MiXCR, one entry per CDR3 protein. The repertoire holds a few hundred thousand distinct CDR3 sequences, over 12% seen once, with roughly 0.44% in the top ten. These data belong to a study of identical twins. V was cut by 6 bases and J by 1 base, with 21 bases left in between. CDR1 KGHSH and CDR2 LQKENI come from the germline V gene. This CDR3 comprises 17 residues. Another study also made use of these data, one on yellow fever vaccine responses in identical twins.

The rearrangement links TRBV18 to TRBJ1-2; D is uncertain. The clonotype originates from a young woman in good health. The sequencing sample was made of CD4+ T cells sorted from blood. CDR3 coding DNA: TGTGCCAGCTCGCGGCTCCCCGGGCCGGGTTTTAACTATGGCTACACCTTC. It encodes CASSRLPGPGFNYGYTF.